This T cell receptor (beta chain) derives from a study of regulatory T cells in long-lasting Graves disease (dated by TCRdb to the early 2020s). Some background on the complete study: Patients with newly diagnosed Graves' disease had been on antithyroid drugs for under 3 months. Patients with persistent Graves' disease were compared with patients with newly diagnosed Graves' disease using TCR sequencing and RNA sequencing of peripheral blood. The study took place in China and was registered as a clinical trial. A total of roughly 35 samples underwent TCR sequencing, from roughly 13 patients with persistent Graves' disease and approximately 20 patients with newly diagnosed Graves' disease. The paper's findings and limits, for the study overall: Persistent Graves' disease patients showed lower TCR Shannon entropy and fewer highly expanded clones than newly diagnosed patients, suggesting clonal expansion. Peripheral blood alone was examined, since thyroid tissue, which constituted the primary lesion, could not be accessed. Only the TCR beta chain was sequenced and analyzed. Persistent disease showed preferential use of TRBV28, TRBJ1-2 and TRBJ2-5, whereas newly diagnosed disease favored TRBV20-1 and TRBJ2-1. The small sample size was acknowledged by the authors as a limitation that may reduce accuracy. Persistent patients shared more public clonotypes among themselves (fewer than 3,000) than newly diagnosed patients did (approximately 970).

Concerning this clonotype: No cognate antigen has been identified for it. No much larger clonotype is one base removed from it; base qualities were not supplied.

V loses 1 base, J loses 2 bases, and the germline ends lie 19 bases apart. Sequences SGHVS (CDR1) and FNYEAQ (CDR2) are obtained from the germline V gene. The CDR3 spans 18 residues, from the cysteine through the phenylalanine. The retained sequence is limited to the CDR3, 54 bases, with the frame set at the first base. The library was prepared using multiplex PCR. The sequencer listed for this sample is Illumina HiSeq 4000. TCR beta libraries were built with iRepertoire HTBI primers and Arm-PCR amplification of CDR3 regions. Gel purification was performed on PCR products prior to sequencing. The source study handled its data this way. Gene usage analysis of CDR3 amino acid clonotypes used the approximately 62 TRBV and more than 13 TRBJ segments found across samples. COPE and FqMerger were used to merge filtered high-quality paired reads into contigs. BLAST was used to align contigs to IMGT TRBV, TRBD and TRBJ reference genes, with CDR3 defined following IMGT. Highly expanded clones were defined as clonotypes with a frequency above 0.1%. Repertoire diversity was measured by Shannon entropy, and V-J evenness by the Gini coefficient. A clonotype was considered public if more than one individual shared it. The public sequencing data were trimmed at Q25 with fastp and processed into clonotypes with MiXCR by TCRdb, which kept only in-frame beta chains. Every distinct CDR3 protein forms one entry, paired with its most common genes and DNA. What appears here as the V and J calls and clone size reflects TCRdb's work, not the paper's. This sample holds approximately 540,000 distinct CDR3 sequences; around 12% were observed only once. Jointly, the top ten make up approximately 9% of the sample.

The time point label for this specimen denotes: newly diagnosed GD, antithyroid drugs for less than 3 months. For both TCR sequencing and RNA sequencing, RNA was extracted from PBMCs in TRIzol. The diagnosis of Graves' disease followed American Thyroid Association guidelines. Patients were recruited from an endocrinology department in Xi'an, China. From each patient, about 9 milliliters of peripheral blood was collected into an EDTA anticoagulant tube. Ficoll Paque Plus density gradient separation was used to isolate PBMCs, and no further T cell sorting was performed. An Agilent 2100 Bioanalyzer and agarose gel were used to check RNA quality, while a NanoDrop 2000 measured RNA concentration. A further study also used this sample, focusing on T cells in Graves' hyperthyroidism and ophthalmopathy. The second study's authors report: Graves' hyperthyroidism was defined as stable when no progression to ophthalmopathy occurred over 18 months of follow-up. Hyperthyroidism patients were newly diagnosed, with disease duration under 2 months, and aged 18 to 65 years. Exclusion was applied to patients with uncontrolled infections, other autoimmune diseases, pregnancy or lactation. Diagnoses were based on clinical symptoms, serum thyroxine and TRAb, thyroid ultrasound and orbital computed tomography. A first-round RT-PCR of the TCR CDR3 used the HTBI primer set with the Qiagen OneStep RT-PCR kit. Most expanded thyroid clonotypes (frequency above 0.001) were also detected in blood, suggesting blood repertoires may reflect thyroid immune responses. A model built on a 13 V-J signature distinguished ophthalmopathy from stable hyperthyroidism, reaching 85% to 90% sensitivity and under 84% specificity in cross-validation and 80%/75% in testing. In validation, the model predicted progression to ophthalmopathy with approximately 69% sensitivity and 72% to 85% specificity, a median of about 6.7 months before onset. To identify distinguishing TCR V-J signatures, a discovery cohort of about 95 patients was used, comprising approximately 40 with Graves' ophthalmopathy and approximately 58 with stable Graves' hyperthyroidism. Whether ophthalmopathy could be predicted prospectively was tested in an independent validation cohort made up of under 20 hyperthyroidism patients plus 17 patients who later progressed to ophthalmopathy. The approximately 100 discovery patients were divided at random into training and test sets in a 7:3 ratio. In more than five Graves' hyperthyroidism patients, the study also compared T-cell repertoires from thyroid tissue with T-cell repertoires from blood. Following sampling, methimazole starting at 30 mg daily was given to hyperthyroidism patients, and high-dose intravenous methylprednisolone was given to ophthalmopathy patients. A second multiplex PCR round built the libraries, followed by size selection and purification. Paired-end sequencing of the libraries was performed with 100 bp reads on an Illumina HiSeq2000. SOAPnuke was used to process the raw data, removing reads that contained adapters or uncalled bases, had a mean Phred below 15, or lacked an exact match to the constant primer or identifier. High-quality paired reads were merged using COPE v1.2.5, and each unique nucleotide sequence was defined as a clonotype. MiTCR v1.1 was used to align clonotypes to the IMGT TRBV, TRBD and TRBJ reference segments. The analysis included only V-J combinations with a frequency above 0.0001, which together covered approximately 99% of the repertoires. A TCS score was defined as the ratio between F50 (clonal expansion) and ExV (chaos), using BLOSUM62-based TCRdist between CDR3 peptides within each V-J. Welch's t-statistics and random forest reduced 500 to 650 V-J features to 10 to 15, which were used in a naive Bayes classifier (R e1071). Sample size was not statistically predetermined, and investigators were not blinded to group allocation. TCR Vbeta CDR3 sequencing of approximately 140 peripheral blood samples (about 45 ophthalmopathy, roughly 74 hyperthyroidism and roughly 17 progressor patients) is reported in the paper.

The TCR originated in a woman aged 25 to 45 with Graves disease. Donor details come from another sample of the same person, matched by shared clones. Rearrangement joined TRBV7-6 to TRBJ2-3, with the D gene not confidently named. The source material was peripheral blood mononuclear cells (PBMCs), sampled at new diagnosis, from a patient treated with antithyroid drugs. At the DNA level, the sequence is TGTGCCAGCAGCTTAGGTCTTTGGCATCAAAAACACACAGATACGCAGTATTTT. This sequence encodes CASSLGLWHQKHTDTQYF.